This T cell receptor (beta chain) derives from a study of vaccination effects on CD4 cells after COVID-19. Across the study: PBMC were cultured at approximately 2 million per well with approximately 9 IU/ml IL-2 and 9 to 10 ug/ml peptides. Notes on the study in general: Late in the post-vaccination period, infection-induced and vaccine-induced clones underwent marked clonal contraction.

Upon completion of roughly ten days in culture, CD4+ T cells were isolated. Measured with immunoSEQ multiplex PCR; TCRdb has only the in-frame clones, and not every one. The repertoire includes over 45,000 clones, roughly three fifths of them detected once, and approximately 5% sits in the top ten. This clone was found a few times. Its antigen is as yet unknown. Losses at the gene ends were 8 bases for V and 1 base for J; bases not matched to a gene: 10. The germline gives CDR1 GTSNPN, CDR2 SVGIG (reference sequence). This CDR3 has 14 amino acids. This sequence originates from a human donor who received a COVID-19 vaccine. The genes are TRBV30 and TRBJ2-7; 8 bases line up with TRBD2. Sequences were derived from CD4+ T cells from PBMCs cultured without peptide, sampled before COVID-19 vaccination. CDR3 sequence reads: CAGTGERGSYEQYF. DNA for the CDR3: TGTGCCGGGACGGGGGAGCGGGGGTCCTACGAGCAGTACTTC.